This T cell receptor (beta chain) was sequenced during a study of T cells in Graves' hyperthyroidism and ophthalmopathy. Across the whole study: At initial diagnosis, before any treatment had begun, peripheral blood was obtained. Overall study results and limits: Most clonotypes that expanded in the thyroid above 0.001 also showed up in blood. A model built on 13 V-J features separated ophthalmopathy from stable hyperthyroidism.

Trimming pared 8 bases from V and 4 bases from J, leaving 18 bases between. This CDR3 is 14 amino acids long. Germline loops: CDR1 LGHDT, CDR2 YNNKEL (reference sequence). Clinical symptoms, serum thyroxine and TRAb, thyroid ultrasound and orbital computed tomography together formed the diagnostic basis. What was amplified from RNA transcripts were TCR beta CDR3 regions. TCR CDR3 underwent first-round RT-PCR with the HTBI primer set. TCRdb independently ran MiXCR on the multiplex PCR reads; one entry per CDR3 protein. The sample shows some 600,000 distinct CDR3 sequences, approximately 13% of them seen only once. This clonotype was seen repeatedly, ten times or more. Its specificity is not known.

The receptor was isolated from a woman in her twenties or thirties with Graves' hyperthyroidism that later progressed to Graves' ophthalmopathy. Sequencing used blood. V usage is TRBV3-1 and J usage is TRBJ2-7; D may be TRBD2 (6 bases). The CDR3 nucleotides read TGTGCCAGCTCCCGGGGGAGGCGGGGATACGAGCAGTACTTC. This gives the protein CASSRGRRGYEQYF.